The clone carrying this T cell receptor beta chain was seen many times. Its antigen is currently unknown. The data were taken from a study of T-cell reconstitution after alpha-beta-depleted transplantation in children. Points from the study as a whole: Surviving recipient T cells and intrathymic progenitors accounted for some patients' high TCRbeta diversity at day 60.

Preparation of the TCRbeta library used unique molecular identifiers. Each CDR3 protein gets one entry after TCRdb re-called the PCR reads with MiXCR. The table shows approximately 230,000 distinct CDR3 sequences, with 20% to 30% occurring only once. This CDR3 is built from 15 residues. Germline V lookup: CDR1 LNHNV, CDR2 YYDKDF (reference sequence). Unmatched junction bases numbered 7, after V lost 0 bases and J lost 8 bases. V usage is TRBV15 and J usage is TRBJ1-2, with 9 nucleotides matching TRBD1. The starting material was PBMCs, obtained before TCRalphabeta/CD19-depleted stem cell transplant. The source of this sequence is a girl aged 2 to 9 with Fanconi anemia, due to receive a stem cell transplant. The CDR3 spells CATSRDLGTGPGYTF. The CDR3 DNA follows: TGTGCCACCAGCAGAGATTTGGGGACAGGGCCGGGCTACACCTTC.